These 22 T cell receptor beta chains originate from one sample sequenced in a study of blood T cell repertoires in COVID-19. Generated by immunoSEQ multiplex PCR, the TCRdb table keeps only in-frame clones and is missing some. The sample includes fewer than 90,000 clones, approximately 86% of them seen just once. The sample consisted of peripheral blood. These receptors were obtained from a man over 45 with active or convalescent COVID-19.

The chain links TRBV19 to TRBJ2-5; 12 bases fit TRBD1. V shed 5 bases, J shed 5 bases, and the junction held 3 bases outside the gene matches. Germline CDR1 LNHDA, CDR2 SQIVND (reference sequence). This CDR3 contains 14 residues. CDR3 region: CASSRDRGRETQYF. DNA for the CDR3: TGTGCCAGTAGTCGGGACAGGGGGCGGGAGACCCAGTACTTC.

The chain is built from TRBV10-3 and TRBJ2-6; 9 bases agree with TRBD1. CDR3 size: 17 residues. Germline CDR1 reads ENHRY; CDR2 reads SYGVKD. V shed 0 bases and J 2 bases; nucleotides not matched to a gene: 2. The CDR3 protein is CAISESGQGAGANVLTF. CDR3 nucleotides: TGTGCCATCAGTGAGTCGGGACAGGGTGCTGGGGCCAACGTCCTGACTTTC.

CDR3 bases: TGTGCCAGCAGCCAAGATGGCTCTAGCGGGGTTAGTGAGACCCAGTACTTC. It encodes CASSQDGSSGVSETQYF. The chain couples TRBV3-1 (or the pseudogene TRBV3-2) to TRBJ2-5, with TRBD2 matching 9 bases. CDR3 length: 17 amino acids. Unmatched junction bases numbered 10, after V lost 0 bases and J lost 5 bases. Germline CDR1 is LGHDT and CDR2 is YNNKEL (reference sequence).

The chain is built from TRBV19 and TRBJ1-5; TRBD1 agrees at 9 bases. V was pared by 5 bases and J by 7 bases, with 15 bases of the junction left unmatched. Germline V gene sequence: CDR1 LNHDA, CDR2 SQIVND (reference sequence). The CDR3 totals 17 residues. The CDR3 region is CASSPRDRALYLQPQHF. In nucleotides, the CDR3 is TGTGCCAGTAGTCCGCGGGACAGGGCTTTATACCTGCAGCCCCAGCATTTT.

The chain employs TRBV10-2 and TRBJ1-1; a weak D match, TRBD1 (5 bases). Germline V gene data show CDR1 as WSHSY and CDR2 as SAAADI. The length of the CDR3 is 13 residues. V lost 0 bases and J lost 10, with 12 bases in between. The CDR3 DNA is TGCGCCAGCAGTGAGTCGACTCGGGGGAGAGCTTTCTTT. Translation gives CASSESTRGRAFF.

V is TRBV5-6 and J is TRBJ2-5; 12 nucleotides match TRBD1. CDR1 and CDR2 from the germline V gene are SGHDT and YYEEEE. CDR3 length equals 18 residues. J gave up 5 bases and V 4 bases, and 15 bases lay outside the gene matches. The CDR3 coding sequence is TGTGCCAGCAGCACCTTATGGGACAGGGGGCGCTCAGGGGAGACCCAGTACTTC. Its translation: CASSTLWDRGRSGETQYF. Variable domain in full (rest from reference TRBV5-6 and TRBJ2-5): DAGVTQSPTHLIKTRGQQVTLRCSPKSGHDTVSWYQQALGQGPQFIFQYYEEEERQRGNFPDRFSGHQFPNYSSELNVNALLLGDSALYLCASSTLWDRGRSGETQYFGPGTRLLVL.

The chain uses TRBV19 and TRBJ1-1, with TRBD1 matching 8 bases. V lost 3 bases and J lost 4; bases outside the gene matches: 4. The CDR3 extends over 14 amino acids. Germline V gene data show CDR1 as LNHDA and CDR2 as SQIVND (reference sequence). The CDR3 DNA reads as TGTGCCAGTAGTATGACAGGGGTTGGCACTGAAGCTTTCTTT. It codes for CASSMTGVGTEAFF.

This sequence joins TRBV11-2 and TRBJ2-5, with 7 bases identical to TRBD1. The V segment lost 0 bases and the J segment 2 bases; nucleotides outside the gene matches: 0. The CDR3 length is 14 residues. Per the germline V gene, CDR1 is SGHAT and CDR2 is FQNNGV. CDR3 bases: TGTGCCAGCAGCTTAGAGGGACAGCAAGAGACCCAGTACTTC. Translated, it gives CASSLEGQQETQYF.

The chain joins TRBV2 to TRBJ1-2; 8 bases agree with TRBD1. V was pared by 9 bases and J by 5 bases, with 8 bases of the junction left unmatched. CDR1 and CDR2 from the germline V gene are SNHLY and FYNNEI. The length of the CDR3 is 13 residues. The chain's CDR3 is CARADRDFYGYTF. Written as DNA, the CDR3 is TGTGCCAGAGCGGACAGGGATTTTTATGGCTACACCTTC.

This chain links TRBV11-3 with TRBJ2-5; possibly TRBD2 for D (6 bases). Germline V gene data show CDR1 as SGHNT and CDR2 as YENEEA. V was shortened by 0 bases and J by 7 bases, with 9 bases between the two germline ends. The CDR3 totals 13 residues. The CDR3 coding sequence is TGTGCCAGCAGCTTAGAGGAGGGTGGGACCCAGTACTTC. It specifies CASSLEEGGTQYF.

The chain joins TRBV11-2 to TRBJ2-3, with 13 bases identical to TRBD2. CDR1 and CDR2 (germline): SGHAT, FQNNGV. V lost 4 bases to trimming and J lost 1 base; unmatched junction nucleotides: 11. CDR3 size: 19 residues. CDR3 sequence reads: CASSSTSGTSGARTDTQYF. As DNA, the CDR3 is TGTGCCAGCAGCTCGACGTCAGGGACTAGCGGGGCGCGCACAGATACGCAGTATTTT.

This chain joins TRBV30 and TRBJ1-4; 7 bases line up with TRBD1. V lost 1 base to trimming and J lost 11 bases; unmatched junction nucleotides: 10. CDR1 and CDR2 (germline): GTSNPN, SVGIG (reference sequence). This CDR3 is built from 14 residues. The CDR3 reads CAWSAGTELGKLFF. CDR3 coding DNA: TGTGCCTGGAGTGCCGGGACAGAACTTGGGAAACTGTTTTTT.

The chain's CDR3 is CATGGGDKNIQYF. CDR3 nucleotide sequence: TGTGCCACCGGGGGGGGCGACAAAAACATTCAGTACTTC. The chain is built from TRBV24-1 and TRBJ2-4; D might be TRBD2 (7 bases). The CDR3 extends over 13 amino acids. Germline CDR1 and CDR2: KGHDR and SFDVKD. V was cut by 9 bases and J by 3 bases, with 11 bases left in between.

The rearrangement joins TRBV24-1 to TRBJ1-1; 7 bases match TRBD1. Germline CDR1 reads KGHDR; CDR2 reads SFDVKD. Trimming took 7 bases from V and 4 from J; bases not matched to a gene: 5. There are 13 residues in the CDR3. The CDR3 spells CATRGRQGTEAFF. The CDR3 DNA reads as TGTGCCACCAGGGGGAGACAGGGCACTGAAGCTTTCTTT.

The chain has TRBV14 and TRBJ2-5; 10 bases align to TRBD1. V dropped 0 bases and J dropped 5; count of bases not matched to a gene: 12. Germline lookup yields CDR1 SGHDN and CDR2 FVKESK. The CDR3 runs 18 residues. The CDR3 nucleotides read TGTGCCAGCAGCCAAGATAGCCGGGCGGGACAGGGGTTGGAGACCCAGTACTTC. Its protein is CASSQDSRAGQGLETQYF.

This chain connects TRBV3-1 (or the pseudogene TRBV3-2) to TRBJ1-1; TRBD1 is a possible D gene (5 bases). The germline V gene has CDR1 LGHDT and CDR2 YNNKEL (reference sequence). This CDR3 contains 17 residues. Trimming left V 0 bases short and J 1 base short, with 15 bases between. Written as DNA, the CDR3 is TGTGCCAGCAGCCAAGAGGGAAGAAGCCAGGGGAACACTGAAGCTTTCTTT. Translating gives CASSQEGRSQGNTEAFF.

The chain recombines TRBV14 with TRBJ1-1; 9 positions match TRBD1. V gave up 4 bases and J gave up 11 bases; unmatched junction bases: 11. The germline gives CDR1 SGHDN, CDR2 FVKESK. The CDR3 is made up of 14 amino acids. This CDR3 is CASSPPTGGFGAFF. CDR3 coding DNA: TGTGCCAGCAGCCCCCCCACAGGGGGCTTCGGGGCTTTCTTT. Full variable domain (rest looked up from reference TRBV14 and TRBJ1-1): EAGVTQFPSHSVIEKGQTVTLRCDPISGHDNLYWYRRVMGKEIKFLLHFVKESKQDESGMPNNRFLAERTGGTYSTLKVQPAELEDSGVYFCASSPPTGGFGAFFGQGTRLTVV.

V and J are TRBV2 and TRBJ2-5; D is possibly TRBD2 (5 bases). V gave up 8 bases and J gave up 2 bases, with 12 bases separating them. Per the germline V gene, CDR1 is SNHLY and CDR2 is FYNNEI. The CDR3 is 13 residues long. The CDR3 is CASVDWRQETQYF. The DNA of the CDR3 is TGTGCCAGCGTAGACTGGAGGCAAGAGACCCAGTACTTC.

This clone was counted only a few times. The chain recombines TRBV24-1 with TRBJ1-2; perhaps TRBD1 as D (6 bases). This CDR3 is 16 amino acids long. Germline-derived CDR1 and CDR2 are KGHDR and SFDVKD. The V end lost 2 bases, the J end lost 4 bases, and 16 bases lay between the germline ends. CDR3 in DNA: TGTGCCACCAGTGATTCGGACAGCATTTCCCTCTATGGCTACACCTTC. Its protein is CATSDSDSISLYGYTF.

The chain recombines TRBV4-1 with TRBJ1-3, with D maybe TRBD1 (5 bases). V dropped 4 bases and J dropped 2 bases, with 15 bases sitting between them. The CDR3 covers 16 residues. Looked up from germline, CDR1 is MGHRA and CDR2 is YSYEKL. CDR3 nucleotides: TGCGCCAGCAGCCCTCAAACGACAGAACCTGGAAACACCATATATTTT. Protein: CASSPQTTEPGNTIYF.

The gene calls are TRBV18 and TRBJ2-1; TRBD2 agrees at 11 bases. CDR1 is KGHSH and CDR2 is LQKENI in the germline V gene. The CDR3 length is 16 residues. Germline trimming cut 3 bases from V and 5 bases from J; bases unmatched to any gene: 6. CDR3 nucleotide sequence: TGTGCCAGCTCACCTCTTGGGACTAGCGGACACAATGAGCAGTTCTTC. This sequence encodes CASSPLGTSGHNEQFF. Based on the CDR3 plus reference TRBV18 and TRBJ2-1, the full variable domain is NAGVMQNPRHLVRRRGQEARLRCSPMKGHSHVYWYRQLPEEGLKFMVYLQKENIIDESGMPKERFSAEFPKEGPSILRIQQVVRGDSAAYFCASSPLGTSGHNEQFFGPGTRLTVL.

CDR3 loop: CASSPRVGTEAFF. CDR3 DNA: TGTGCCAGCAGTCCGCGGGTTGGTACTGAAGCTTTCTTT. The J gene is TRBJ1-1, the V gene TRBV12-3 or TRBV12-4; no clear D gene. The V end lost 5 bases, the J end lost 5 bases, and 12 bases lay between the germline ends. The CDR3 is made up of 13 amino acids.